The present TCR beta chain was sequenced within a study of T cell responses to AZD1222 COVID-19 vaccine. Looking at the study overall: Pooling was applied to second doses at about 4 or about 12 weeks.

The germline gives CDR1 LNHDA, CDR2 SQIVND (reference sequence). Trimming cost V 9 bases and J 4 bases, with 18 bases left between them. This CDR3 has 15 residues. Notes on this clone: Its antigen is still unknown.

Sequencing used immunoSEQ multiplex PCR; TCRdb keeps in-frame clones, though not all of them. This table has approximately 120,000 clones, around 87% appearing once. The study, taken as a whole, reports: Spike-specific TCR breadth and depth went up after people got two AZD1222 doses. None of the repertoires were sampled until the peak T cell response had passed. Females made up more of the donors, who were largely white British, and clonal diversity may have come out too low.

The source was peripheral blood, collected on day 0 of AZD1222 vaccination. The V call is TRBV19, the J call TRBJ2-2; D perhaps matches TRBD2 (6 bases). This receptor was identified in an adult in good health. The CDR3 DNA reads as TGTGCCAGCCTCGAAGCGGGCGGATCCACCGGGGAGCTGTTTTTT. Encoded protein: CASLEAGGSTGELFF.